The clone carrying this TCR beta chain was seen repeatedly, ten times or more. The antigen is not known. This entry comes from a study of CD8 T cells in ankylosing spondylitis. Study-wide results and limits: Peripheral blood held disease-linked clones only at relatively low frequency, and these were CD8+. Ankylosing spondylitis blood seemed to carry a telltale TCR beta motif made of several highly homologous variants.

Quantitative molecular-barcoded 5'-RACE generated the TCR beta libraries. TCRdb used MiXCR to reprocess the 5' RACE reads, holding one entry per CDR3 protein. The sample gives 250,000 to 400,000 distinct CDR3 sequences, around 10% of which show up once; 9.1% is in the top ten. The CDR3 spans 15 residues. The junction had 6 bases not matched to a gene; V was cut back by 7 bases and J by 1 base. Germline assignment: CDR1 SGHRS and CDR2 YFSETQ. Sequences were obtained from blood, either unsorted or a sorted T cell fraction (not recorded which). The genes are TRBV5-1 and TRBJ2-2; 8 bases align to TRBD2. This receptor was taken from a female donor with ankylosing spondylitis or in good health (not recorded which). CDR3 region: CASSERGRNTGELFF. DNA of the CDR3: TGCGCCAGCTCAGAGCGGGGGAGGAACACCGGGGAGCTGTTTTTT.